This section outlines one T cell receptor beta chain sequence together with its context. Its antigen is unknown. Its ends do not fully match the called genes, so a read error is possible. This record comes from a study of type 1 regulatory T cells. As for the study in general: This in vitro CD4 product, T-allo10, is enriched for Tr1 cells and alloantigen-specific.

T-allo10 cells from the graft donor were described as anergic, host-alloantigen-specific, and alloantigen-specific suppressors. The CDR3 extends over 14 amino acids. Germline CDR1 reads SGHVS; CDR2 reads FNYEAQ. TCRdb processed the reads anew with MiXCR; each CDR3 protein has one entry. This table holds roughly 71,000 distinct CDR3 sequences, 63% found once. The chain couples TRBV7-6 to TRBJ2-1; no firm D call. The TCR originated in a human donor in good health. The sequencing sample was made of cultured T cells, either the whole culture or a sorted T cell fraction (not recorded which). Subset denoted: Tr1-enriched cell product generated in vitro against host alloantigens. DNA of the CDR3: TGTGCCAGCAGCGTCCCCTCGGGTTACAATGAGCGGTTCTTC. It codes for CASSVPSGYNERFF. The full variable domain, rest sourced from reference TRBV7-6 and TRBJ2-1, is GAGVSQSPRYKVTKRGQDVALRCDPISGHVSLYWYRQALGQGPEFLTYFNYEAQQDKSGLPNDRFSAERPEGSISTLTIQRTEQRDSAMYRCASSVPSGYNERFFGPGTRLTVL.